This T cell receptor beta chain was recorded in a study of cytomegalovirus exposure and HLA in healthy donors. Notes on the study in general: Accurate prediction of HLA-A and HLA-B alleles (for most subjects) was reportedly achieved from TCR beta sequences. Overall, approximately 180 TCR beta chains were annotated as cytomegalovirus-associated. When the data were analyzed later, several of the most significant clusters appeared to be linked to common viral pathogens.

Among the donors, all were healthy bone marrow donors. PCR amplification relied on 60 Vbeta primers (plus 13 Jbeta primers). Here immunoSEQ multiplex PCR was the method, and the copy in TCRdb shows in-frame clones only, minus some. The table includes fewer than 130,000 clones, 80% to 85% detected once. In germline, CDR1 is SGHRS, CDR2 YFSETQ. The germline V and J ends were trimmed by 5 bases and 8 bases, with 11 bases remaining between them. The CDR3 spans 12 residues. As concerns this clone: Its cognate antigen is unknown.

This rearrangement joins TRBV5-1 to TRBJ1-3, with D possibly being TRBD1 (6 bases). This TCR was recovered from a woman aged 60-70 years in good health and CMV-seropositive. What was sequenced was PBMCs. The CDR3 region has the DNA TGCGCCAGCAGTATTCCAGGGGACACCATATATTTT. It encodes CASSIPGDTIYF.